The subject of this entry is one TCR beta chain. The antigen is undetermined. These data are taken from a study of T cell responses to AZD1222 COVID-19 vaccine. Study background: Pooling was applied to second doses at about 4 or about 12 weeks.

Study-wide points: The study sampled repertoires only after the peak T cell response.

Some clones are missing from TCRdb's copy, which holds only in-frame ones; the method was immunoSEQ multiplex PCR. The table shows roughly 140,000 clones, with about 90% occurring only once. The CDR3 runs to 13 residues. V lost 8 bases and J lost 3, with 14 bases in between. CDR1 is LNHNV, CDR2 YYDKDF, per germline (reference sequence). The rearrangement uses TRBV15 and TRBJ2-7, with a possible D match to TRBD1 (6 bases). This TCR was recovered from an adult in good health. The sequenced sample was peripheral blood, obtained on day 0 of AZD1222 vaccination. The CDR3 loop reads CATSNRVNYEQYF. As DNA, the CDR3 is TGTGCCACCTCAAACAGGGTGAACTACGAGCAGTACTTC. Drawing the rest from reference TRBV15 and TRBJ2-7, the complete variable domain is DAMVIQNPRYQVTQFGKPVTLSCSQTLNHNVMYWYQQKSSQAPKLLFHYYDKDFNNEADTPDNFQSRRPNTSFCFLDIRSPGLGDTAMYLCATSNRVNYEQYFGPGTRLTVT.